This T cell receptor (beta chain) was sequenced during a study of blood T cell repertoires in COVID-19. Whole-study context: T cells, B-cell-depleted T cells, or PBMCs supplied cDNA or gDNA.

This table comes from immunoSEQ multiplex PCR, and its TCRdb copy is limited to in-frame clones, with some not included. Seen here are around 180,000 clones, 86% observed once, and the top ten hold 2.5% to 3.5%. The origin of this receptor is a woman in her twenties or thirties with active or convalescent COVID-19. The material sequenced was peripheral blood.

The CDR3: CASSYLFLGGNTEAFF. As DNA, the CDR3 is TGTGCCAGCAGTTACCTGTTCCTCGGGGGGAACACTGAAGCTTTCTTT. The rearrangement joins TRBV6-5 to TRBJ1-1; D possibly corresponds to TRBD1 (5 bases). Germline values: CDR1 MNHEY, CDR2 SVGAGI. CDR3 length equals 16 residues. Trimming cost V 2 bases and J 1 base, with 14 bases left between them.